This T cell receptor beta chain came from a study of blood T cell repertoires in COVID-19. The CDR3 is made up of 14 amino acids. The ends lost 8 bases at V and 0 bases at J; junction bases unmatched: 5. CDR1 is SGDLS, CDR2 YYNGEE, per germline. This table comes from immunoSEQ multiplex PCR, and its TCRdb copy is limited to in-frame clones, with some not included. The sample contains 150,000 to 200,000 clones, about 84% of which appear only once. The source is a man aged 45-65 years who had recovered from COVID-19. The chain links TRBV9 to TRBJ1-5; 7 bases fit TRBD1. The sequencing input was PBMCs or T cells enriched from blood (not recorded which). As DNA, the CDR3 is TGTGCCAGTTCACAGGGGAGTAGCAATCAGCCCCAGCATTTT. Protein product: CASSQGSSNQPQHF.